The 4 T cell receptor beta chains below were found in one sample sequenced in a study of cytomegalovirus exposure and HLA in healthy donors. 60 Vbeta and 13 Jbeta primers were used in PCR. Profiling relied on immunoSEQ multiplex PCR, and the TCRdb table lists in-frame clones only, not all of them. The sample includes approximately 130,000 clones, approximately 80% of them seen just once. The sequenced material came from PBMCs. The source is a woman aged 40 to 55 in good health and CMV-seronegative.

The CDR3 loop is CASSPLLTTSITDTQYF. The CDR3 DNA reads TGTGCCAGCAGCCCTCTCCTGACTACTAGCATCACAGATACGCAGTATTTT. The chain recombines TRBV28 with TRBJ2-3; D may be TRBD2 (6 bases). Trimming cost V 6 bases and J 2 bases, with 21 bases left between them. This CDR3 has 17 residues. Germline V gives CDR1 MDHEN, CDR2 SYDVKM.

Remarks on this clone: The junction departs from germline at one end; a sequencing error may be responsible. The genes are TRBV2 and TRBJ2-6, with D perhaps TRBD1 (6 bases). Germline CDR1 reads SNHLY; CDR2 reads FYNNEI. This CDR3 spans 14 amino acids. The CDR3 loop is CASNRASGANGLTF. The CDR3 nucleotides read TGTGCCAGCAACAGGGCTTCTGGGGCCAACGGCCTGACTTTC.

The chain uses TRBV5-1 and TRBJ2-6; no clear D gene. In germline, CDR1 is SGHRS, CDR2 YFSETQ. The CDR3 length is 19 residues. Trimming cost V 4 bases and J 1 base, with 21 bases left between them. The CDR3 DNA sequence: TGCGCCAGCAGCGTAACTCCTCCTGGTTCACCTTCTGGGGCCAACGTCCTGACTTTC. It encodes CASSVTPPGSPSGANVLTF.

This chain joins TRBV2 and TRBJ2-7, with TRBD1 matching 10 bases. This CDR3 is built from 16 residues. Germline CDR1 is SNHLY and CDR2 is FYNNEI. Unmatched junction bases numbered 14, after V lost 5 bases and J lost 7 bases. The CDR3 loop is CASSLSRGQGTGEQYF. CDR3 nucleotide sequence: TGTGCCAGCAGTTTAAGTAGGGGACAGGGGACGGGGGAGCAGTACTTC.